This T cell receptor (beta chain) originates from a study of blood T cell repertoires in COVID-19. Study as a whole: T cells, B-cell-depleted T cells, or PBMCs provided the cDNA or gDNA that served as material.

Profiled with immunoSEQ multiplex PCR; TCRdb holds only in-frame clones, not every one. The profile covers 150,000 to 200,000 clones, with approximately 87% appearing a single time and under 4.5% taken by the ten largest. The study drew participants aged roughly 18 to 89 years from about two dozen US areas. Germline CDR1 reads SGDLS; CDR2 reads YYNGEE. There are 13 residues in the CDR3. Between the trimmed V and J ends, which lost 7 bases and 8 bases, there was a span of 18 bases. The source material was PBMCs or T cells enriched from blood (not recorded which). This TCR came from a woman aged 45-59 years who had recovered from COVID-19. The chain carries TRBV9 and TRBJ1-2; D is undetermined. CDR3 coding DNA: TGTGCCAGCGGAGAGGGAGGGATCGGAGGCTACACCTTC. Protein product: CASGEGGIGGYTF.